This T cell receptor beta chain was recorded in a study of T-cell memory formation after mild COVID-19. One entry per CDR3 protein results from TCRdb running MiXCR on the 5' RACE reads. The sample holds about half a million distinct CDR3 sequences, about 20% seen once. There are 18 residues in the CDR3. Trimming took off 7 bases at V and 0 bases at J, with 20 bases between the two ends. Germline-derived CDR1 and CDR2 are SGHDT and YYEEEE. This clonotype was observed a handful of times. The sample comprised PBMCs or a T cell subset sorted from them (not recorded which). This sequence was found in an adult woman who had mild COVID-19 (a few samples of this study predate the infection). Cell type and time point are not known. This chain links TRBV5-6 with TRBJ2-6; a weak D match, TRBD1 (5 bases). DNA for the CDR3: TGTGCCAGCTTGACCAGGGATATCCCTAGCTCTGGGGCCAACGTCCTGACTTTC. It specifies CASLTRDIPSSGANVLTF. Complete variable domain (other parts from reference TRBV5-6 and TRBJ2-6): DAGVTQSPTHLIKTRGQQVTLRCSPKSGHDTVSWYQQALGQGPQFIFQYYEEEERQRGNFPDRFSGHQFPNYSSELNVNALLLGDSALYLCASLTRDIPSSGANVLTFGAGSRLTVL.